This T cell receptor (beta chain) was profiled in a study of blood T cell repertoires in COVID-19. At the level of the study: Collection of acute and convalescent COVID-19 samples took place in the United States, Italy and Spain.

Trimming removed 9 bases at V and 4 bases at J, with 12 bases between. CDR1 SGHAT and CDR2 FQNNGV come from the germline V gene. CDR3 length: 12 amino acids. Sequenced by immunoSEQ multiplex PCR; TCRdb stores in-frame clones only, minus some. The sample lists around 8,000 clones; around 86% were seen once. Sequenced material: peripheral blood. The chain couples TRBV11-2 to TRBJ1-2; possible D gene TRBD1, 6 bases. This TCR derives from a woman aged 60-75 years with active COVID-19. The CDR3 nucleotides are TGTGCCAGTCAGAAACAGGGCTATGGCTACACCTTC. Amino acids: CASQKQGYGYTF.